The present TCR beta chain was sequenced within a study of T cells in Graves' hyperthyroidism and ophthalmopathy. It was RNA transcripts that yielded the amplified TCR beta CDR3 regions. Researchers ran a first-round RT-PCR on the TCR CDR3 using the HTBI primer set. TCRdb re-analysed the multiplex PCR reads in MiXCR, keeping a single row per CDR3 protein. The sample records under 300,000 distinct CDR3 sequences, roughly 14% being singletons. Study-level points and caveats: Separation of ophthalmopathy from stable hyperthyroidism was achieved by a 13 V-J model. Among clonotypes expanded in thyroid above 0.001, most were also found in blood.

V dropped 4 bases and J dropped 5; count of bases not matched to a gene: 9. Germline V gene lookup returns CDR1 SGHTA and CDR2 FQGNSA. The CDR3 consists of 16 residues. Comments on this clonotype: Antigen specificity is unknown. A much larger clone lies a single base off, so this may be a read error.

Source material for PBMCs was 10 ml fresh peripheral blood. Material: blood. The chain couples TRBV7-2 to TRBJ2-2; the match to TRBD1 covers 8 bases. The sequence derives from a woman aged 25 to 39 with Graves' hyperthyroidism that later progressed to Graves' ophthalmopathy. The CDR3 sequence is CASSYNRGTGTGELFF. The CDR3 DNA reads TGTGCCAGCAGCTATAACAGGGGGACGGGGACCGGGGAGCTGTTTTTT.